One sample yielded the 26 T cell receptor beta chains listed below, sequenced in a study of regulatory T cells in long-lasting Graves disease. Combining iRepertoire HTBI primers with Arm-PCR of CDR3 regions, the authors built TCR beta libraries. In TCRdb, the multiplex PCR reads were re-called with MiXCR into one record per CDR3 protein. The sample lists a few hundred thousand distinct CDR3 sequences, around 20% occurring once. The time point was: newly diagnosed GD, antithyroid drugs for less than 3 months. TCR sequences were obtained from RNA taken from PBMCs. The material sequenced was peripheral blood mononuclear cells (PBMCs), taken at new diagnosis, from a patient treated with antithyroid drugs. The receptor source for this set is a female donor with Graves disease.

This chain connects TRBV6-1 to TRBJ1-1; D unresolved. Trimming left V 8 bases short and J 3 bases short, with 10 bases between. CDR1 and CDR2 from the germline V gene are MNHNS and SASEGT. CDR3 length equals 12 residues. In DNA, the CDR3 is TGTGCCAGCCGCATGCGGGACACTGAAGCTTTCTTT. It is translated as CASRMRDTEAFF.

This clonotype occurred a few times. J is TRBJ1-6 and V is TRBV6-1, with TRBD1 matching 8 bases. The trim removed 5 bases at V and 0 bases at J, leaving 12 bases unmatched. The germline V gene encodes CDR1 MNHNS and CDR2 SASEGT. The CDR3 covers 19 residues. The CDR3 nucleotides are TGTGCCAGCAGTCCCGCCGGGACAGGAGGAAGCTCCTATAATTCACCCCTCCACTTT. Its translation: CASSPAGTGGSSYNSPLHF.

This clonotype was counted once. A read error is the likely source, as a far larger clone sits one nucleotide away. The chain combines TRBV9 with TRBJ2-7, with D perhaps matching TRBD2 (5 bases). CDR3 length equals 12 residues. The germline gives CDR1 SGDLS, CDR2 YYNGEE. The CDR3 coding sequence is TGCGCCAGCAGCTTGACTGACTACGGGCAGTACTTC. It yields the protein CASSLTDYGQYF.

Notes on this clonotype: A much larger clone differs from this one at a single base, so this may be a read error. The chain has TRBV6-2 or TRBV6-3 and TRBJ2-5; D unresolved. CDR1 is MNHEY and CDR2 is SVGEGT in the germline V gene. Deletions cut 0 bases from V and 11 bases from J, with 19 bases between. CDR3 length: 15 residues. The CDR3 loop reads CASSYSTPSYNEQYF. In nucleotides, the CDR3 is TGTGCCAGCAGTTACTCGACTCCCTCGTACAATGAGCAGTACTTC.

The chain uses TRBV2 and TRBJ2-3; the D gene is possibly TRBD1 (6 bases). The CDR3 spans 16 residues. With 5 bases removed from V and 0 bases from J, the gap between germline ends came to 15 bases. Germline V lookup: CDR1 SNHLY, CDR2 FYNNEI. The CDR3 coding sequence is TGTGCCAGCAGTTCCACAGGGAAGGCGAGCACAGATACGCAGTATTTT. Its translation is CASSSTGKASTDTQYF.

As to this clonotype: Only one base separates this from a far larger clonotype, so it likely reflects a read error. The CDR3: CASSFGARGGGTDTQYF. The DNA of the CDR3 is TGTGCCAGCAGTTTTGGAGCTCGGGGGGGGGGCACAGATACGCAGTATTTT. This chain links TRBV7-2 with TRBJ2-3, with TRBD2 matching 8 bases. There are 17 residues in the CDR3. The V and J ends lost 6 bases and 1 base, in that order; junction bases with no gene match: 12. In germline, CDR1 is SGHTA, CDR2 FQGNSA.

With regard to this clonotype: At one end, the junction sequence differs from germline, possibly due to a read error. V and J are TRBV2 and TRBJ2-1, with 8 nucleotides matching TRBD1. The CDR3 sequence is 16 residues long. Germline CDR1 and CDR2: SNHLY and FYNNEI. CDR3 coding DNA: TGTGCCAGCAGCTTGCCTCGACAGGGGACAAGCGGTGAGCAGTCCTTC. Translated, it gives CASSLPRQGTSGEQSF.

This clonotype has just a few counts. This rearrangement joins TRBV20-1 to TRBJ2-1, with D possibly TRBD1 on 5 matching bases. The V end lost 3 bases, the J end lost 5 bases, and 14 bases lay between the germline ends. The CDR3 is 14 amino acids. Per germline, CDR1 DFQATT and CDR2 SNEGSKA (reference sequence). CDR3 sequence (DNA): TGCAGTGCTAGTTCCAGGGTGAGCGACAATGAGCAGTTCTTC. This sequence encodes CSASSRVSDNEQFF.

This clonotype has a count of ten or more. This chain joins TRBV6-5 and TRBJ2-3; D is possibly TRBD1 or TRBD2 (5 bases each). The V gene lost 2 bases and the J gene lost 5 bases, with 14 bases spanning the gap. The CDR3 totals 15 residues. Per germline, CDR1 MNHEY and CDR2 SVGAGI. The CDR3 bases are TGTGCCAGCAGTTACGTCGGGGCAAAGGAAGATACGCAGTATTTT. Protein product: CASSYVGAKEDTQYF.

This clonotype has ten or more counts. This sequence joins TRBV7-3 and TRBJ1-5; D is undetermined. Trimming took 5 bases from V and 0 from J, leaving 14 bases between them. CDR3 length equals 16 residues. Germline V gene lookup returns CDR1 SGHTA and CDR2 FQGTGA. CDR3 protein: CASSRRRRISNQPQHF. CDR3 bases: TGTGCCAGCAGCCGTCGGAGGAGGATTAGCAATCAGCCCCAGCATTTT.

V and J are TRBV6-9 and TRBJ2-7; no reliable D call. The CDR3 is made up of 11 amino acids. CDR1 and CDR2 from the germline V gene are MNHGY and SVAAGI. V gave up 3 bases and J gave up 3 bases, with 3 bases separating them. CDR3 DNA: TGTGCCAGCAGTTACAACTACGAGCAGTACTTC. Translating it yields CASSYNYEQYF.

Worth noting for this clonotype: A read error likely explains this, since a far larger clone differs by one base. The rearrangement joins TRBV11-2 to TRBJ2-1; either TRBD1 or TRBD2 may fit D (5 bases each). Germline V gene sequence: CDR1 SGHAT, CDR2 FQNNGV. There are 16 residues in the CDR3. The CDR3: CASSLDRGPPINIQCF. CDR3 nucleotide sequence: TGTGCCAGCAGCTTAGATCGGGGCCCCCCTATTAACATTCAGTGCTTC.

With regard to this clonotype: This likely traces to a read error, being one base from a far larger clone. Given the absence of the conserved phenylalanine or tryptophan at the CDR3 end, a read error is likely. The gene calls are TRBV11-3 and TRBJ2-7, with 7 bases that match TRBD1. The V gene's germline CDR1 is SGHNT and CDR2 YENEEA. The CDR3 consists of 14 residues. After removal of 5 bases from V and 2 bases from J, the junction contained 6 bases not matched to a gene. CDR3 DNA sequence: TGTGCCAGCAGCCCTGAGCAGGGGGCCTACGAGCAGTACCTC. It is translated as CASSPEQGAYEQYL.

This clonotype occurred many times. The chain couples TRBV11-3 to TRBJ2-5; D possibly corresponds to TRBD2 (5 bases). Trimming cost V 5 bases and J 3 bases, with 13 bases left between them. Germline V gives CDR1 SGHNT, CDR2 YENEEA. This CDR3 is 14 amino acids long. DNA of the CDR3: TGTGCCAGCAGCACCAACTCGGGGAAAGAGACCCAGTACTTC. Translating it yields CASSTNSGKETQYF.

The V call is TRBV11-2, the J call TRBJ1-1; the D gene is possibly TRBD1 (6 bases). This CDR3 has 15 amino acids. Germline values: CDR1 SGHAT, CDR2 FQNNGV. V shed 1 base and J shed 7 bases, with 16 bases lying between them. The CDR3 here is CASSLVAGGQIEAFF. CDR3 DNA: TGTGCCAGCAGCTTAGTAGCGGGGGGGCAGATTGAAGCTTTCTTT.

This clonotype was detected many times. The rearrangement uses TRBV10-2 and TRBJ2-1, with TRBD2 matching 14 bases. This CDR3 has 15 residues. Unmatched junction bases numbered 5, after V lost 3 bases and J lost 10 bases. Germline CDR1 WSHSY, CDR2 SAAADI. The CDR3 DNA sequence: TGCGCCAGCAGTGAAAGTGGACTAGCGGGGGGCGAGCAGTTCTTC. Translating gives CASSESGLAGGEQFF.

This clonotype was recorded at least ten times. The genes are TRBV6-2 or TRBV6-3 and TRBJ1-5; 7 bases agree with TRBD1. The V gene end was trimmed by 9 bases and the J gene end by 6 bases; junction bases not matched to a gene: 8. CDR3 length equals 13 residues. Germline CDR1 reads MNHEY; CDR2 reads SVGEGT. CDR3 sequence reads: CASLQGLGQPQHF. DNA of the CDR3: TGTGCCAGTCTACAGGGGTTGGGTCAGCCCCAGCATTTT.

A remark on this clonotype: Given a much more abundant clone one base away, this may be a read error. The V and J genes are TRBV27 and TRBJ2-5; 8 bases fit TRBD2. Germline CDR1 is MNHEY and CDR2 is SMNVEV (reference sequence). The CDR3 has 15 residues. This CDR3 is CAGSGTSGGQETQYF. In DNA, the CDR3 is TGTGCCGGCAGTGGAACTAGCGGAGGCCAAGAGACCCAGTACTTC.

This clonotype appeared many times. Since a much larger clone is just one base distant, this may be a read error. The J gene is TRBJ2-3, the V gene TRBV12-3 or TRBV12-4, with a tentative D call TRBD2 (6 bases). The CDR3 has 15 residues. The V gene lost 2 bases and the J gene lost 2 bases, with 11 bases spanning the gap. In DNA form, the CDR3 reads TGTGCCAGCAGTTTATCCGGGGGTAACACAGATACGCAGTATTTT. Translating it yields CASSLSGGNTDTQYF.

The chain links TRBV12-3 or TRBV12-4 to TRBJ1-2; no firm D call. Trimming pared 5 bases from V and 8 bases from J, leaving 18 bases between. The CDR3 loop spans 14 amino acids. CDR3 loop: CASSRAPGAGGYTF. CDR3 DNA: TGTGCCAGCAGTCGGGCCCCGGGCGCGGGGGGCTACACCTTC.

This clonotype has a handful of counts. V usage is TRBV6-1 and J usage is TRBJ2-3; tentatively, D is TRBD2 (5 bases). Germline V gives CDR1 MNHNS, CDR2 SASEGT. With 5 bases removed from V and 5 bases from J, the gap between germline ends came to 11 bases. The CDR3 is made up of 13 amino acids. CDR3 protein: CASSPIRGDTQYF. The CDR3 coding sequence is TGTGCCAGCAGTCCGATCCGGGGAGATACGCAGTATTTT.

This clonotype was counted ten times or more. V gene TRBV29-1 combines with J gene TRBJ1-1, with D uncertain. Germline V gene sequence: CDR1 SQVTM, CDR2 ANQGSEA. The CDR3 has 11 amino acids. The V end was cut by 5 bases, the J end by 0 bases, with 4 bases between. CDR3 sequence reads: CSVPLNTEAFF. CDR3 DNA sequence: TGCAGCGTTCCCCTGAACACTGAAGCTTTCTTT.

This clonotype has ten or more counts. The chain is built from TRBV27 and TRBJ2-5, with 8 positions matching TRBD1. Germline V gene sequence: CDR1 MNHEY, CDR2 SMNVEV (reference sequence). This CDR3 has 14 amino acids. The junction had 10 bases not matched to a gene; V was cut back by 8 bases and J by 5 bases. The CDR3 DNA sequence: TGTGCCAGCGGATCGACAGGGGACCGGGAGACCCAGTACTTC. Translation: CASGSTGDRETQYF.

This clonotype was seen ten or more times. The chain employs TRBV20-1 and TRBJ1-5; 9 nucleotides agree with TRBD1. Germline CDR1 and CDR2: DFQATT and SNEGSKA (reference sequence). The CDR3 is 14 amino acids. The junction had 3 bases not matched to a gene; V was cut back by 5 bases and J by 1 base. The chain's CDR3 is CSAHTGGSNQPQHF. In nucleotides, the CDR3 is TGCAGTGCTCATACAGGGGGCAGCAATCAGCCCCAGCATTTT.

In this sample, this clonotype turned up a few times. The CDR3 spells CASSSIGGSSFYNEQFF. Written as DNA, the CDR3 is TGTGCCAGCAGCTCAATCGGGGGCTCAAGCTTCTACAATGAGCAGTTCTTC. The rearrangement links TRBV7-6 to TRBJ2-1; D may match TRBD1 or TRBD2 (6 bases each). CDR3 length equals 17 residues. Germline-derived CDR1 and CDR2 are SGHVS and FNYEAQ. V lost 4 bases and J 3 bases, leaving 19 bases between the germline ends. Full variable domain (missing parts from reference TRBV7-6 and TRBJ2-1): GAGVSQSPRYKVTKRGQDVALRCDPISGHVSLYWYRQALGQGPEFLTYFNYEAQQDKSGLPNDRFSAERPEGSISTLTIQRTEQRDSAMYRCASSSIGGSSFYNEQFFGPGTRLTVL.

This clonotype showed up many times. This rearrangement joins TRBV20-1 to TRBJ1-2; a possible D gene is TRBD1 (5 bases). CDR3 length: 11 amino acids. The germline gives CDR1 DFQATT, CDR2 SNEGSKA (reference sequence). The V gene lost 6 bases and the J gene lost 2 bases, with 7 bases spanning the gap. CDR3 coding DNA: TGCAGTGCGGGGGAGAACTATGGCTACACCTTC. This encodes CSAGENYGYTF.